This TCR beta chain was recovered during a study of blood T cell repertoires in COVID-19 (TCRdb year 2020). Study-level background: The collaborator samples originated in the United States, Italy and Spain and spanned the acute and convalescent phases of COVID-19. Subjects who had been exposed to COVID-19, were actively infected with it, or had recovered from it provided the deeply sampled blood TCRbeta repertoires that made up the dataset. The material from the prospective study consisted of cDNA or gDNA derived from T cells, B-cell-depleted T cells, or PBMCs. Where available, HLA class I and class II types were taken from metadata supplied by the sample provider and were not determined by assay-based typing. A de-identified subject ID, COVID-19 status, age in years and sex were almost always included in the sample metadata. Samples were obtained from the ongoing ImmuneRACE study (first 160 participants) and from 1,254 subjects provided by 6 global collaborators. The repertoires were released in a freely available public database intended as a resource for research on the immune response to SARS-CoV-2.

TCRbeta CDR3 regions were amplified from genomic DNA using the immunoSEQ Assay, a bias-controlled multiplex PCR. The source study handled its data this way. Nucleated cell counts per sample were estimated from amplification of reference gene primers within the assay. To quantify the absolute abundance of each unique TCRbeta CDR3 rearrangement, sequence reads were collapsed and filtered. For each sample, productive Simpson clonality was calculated as the square root of Simpson's diversity index across productive rearrangements. TCRdb mirrors the immuneACCESS table, restricted to in-frame sequences. Some clones are absent from its copies; in checked studies, under half trace to an unresolved V gene, and the reason for the others is unknown. The V and J calls and clone size were taken over from that table, and D and trimming were inferred from the DNA. The sample table contains under 250,000 clones; only one count was recorded for approximately 88% of them. The top ten clones comprise about 3.5% of the sample.

Results the study describes overall, beyond this receptor: The amount of clinical and demographic metadata varied by source and participant and was provided uncurated.

The CDR3 measures 18 amino acids from cysteine to phenylalanine. Just CDR3 DNA is preserved here, 54 bases in frame from base 1. Ends trimmed: V by 2 bases, J by 6 bases; bases unmatched to a gene: 14. The germline V gene (reference sequence) provides CDR1 SEHNR and CDR2 FQNEAQ. Points on this clone: Its antigen target is currently unknown. Per-base quality was not reported, and no clone a single base away is much larger than it.

Enrolling through a virtual design, the prospective study's participants ranged in age from roughly 18 to 95 years and lived across roughly 23 United States geographic areas. In the prospective study, participants were assigned to cohorts based on the clinical history participants reported in a screening survey and a study questionnaire. Exposed participants had been in contact with someone with a PCR-confirmed or clinician-diagnosed COVID-19 case within 2 weeks of study entry. Each participant in the prospective study had whole blood, serum and a nasopharyngeal or oropharyngeal swab collected by mobile phlebotomists. Over a roughly 2-month period, participants in the prospective study had the option of providing additional blood draws and questionnaires. Blood samples from the prospective study were shipped frozen or at room temperature prior to DNA extraction.

The sample consisted of PBMCs or T cells enriched from blood (not recorded which). The rearranged segments are TRBV7-9 and TRBJ1-5; 9 middle bases align to TRBD1. This receptor was taken from a woman aged 30 to 39 who had been exposed to COVID-19. Here the CDR3 is given as CASSLTSMDRGFVQPQHF. The DNA is TGTGCCAGCAGCTTAACGTCGATGGACAGGGGTTTTGTTCAGCCCCAGCATTTT.